This T cell receptor (beta chain) was found in a study of cytomegalovirus exposure and HLA in healthy donors. CDR3 length: 13 residues. Germline V gene data show CDR1 as SQVTM and CDR2 as ANQGSEA. V shed 4 bases and J shed 4 bases, with 14 bases lying between them. PCR primers comprised 60 Vbeta and 13 Jbeta primers. Method: immunoSEQ multiplex PCR; TCRdb's copy keeps in-frame clones and lacks some. The data contain some 150,000 clones, around four fifths of them singletons. The V and J genes are TRBV29-1 and TRBJ2-7; D possibly corresponds to TRBD2 (6 bases). What was sequenced was PBMCs. This clonotype was sampled from a female donor in good health and CMV-seronegative. The CDR3 protein is CSVAEVAAYEQYF. In DNA form, the CDR3 reads TGCAGCGTTGCCGAAGTAGCGGCTTACGAGCAGTACTTC.